The 20 T cell receptor beta chains presented below share a single source sample, sequenced in a study of T cell repertoires in cytomegalovirus infection. TCRdb ran MiXCR on the reads and lists one entry per CDR3 protein. The sample records around 440,000 distinct CDR3 sequences, over 9% being singletons. Sequencing used PBMCs. These receptors all come from a human donor in good health (CMV status not recorded). Some clones in this sample may be carry-over from other donors' samples.

V usage is TRBV30 and J usage is TRBJ1-1; 9 bases map to TRBD1. Germline CDR1 reads GTSNPN; CDR2 reads SVGIG (reference sequence). This CDR3 has 13 residues. The V and J ends lost 3 bases and 5 bases, in that order; junction bases with no gene match: 4. CDR3 DNA sequence: TGTGCCTGGAGAGACAGGGGGAGGACTGAAGCTTTCTTT. It translates to CAWRDRGRTEAFF.

This clonotype came up many times. The CDR3 reads CASSPNGQGAYQPQHF. CDR3 bases: TGTGCCAGCAGTCCTAACGGACAGGGGGCTTACCAGCCCCAGCATTTT. V is TRBV6-1 and J is TRBJ1-5; TRBD1 matches at 11 bases. This CDR3 contains 16 residues. Trimming at V came to 5 bases and at J to 7 bases, leaving 10 bases not matched to a gene. CDR1 and CDR2 from the germline V gene are MNHNS and SASEGT.

This clonotype appeared many times. V gene TRBV7-9 combines with J gene TRBJ1-2; the match to TRBD1 covers 7 bases. Germline trimming cut 5 bases from V and 1 base from J; bases unmatched to any gene: 7. This CDR3 contains 15 residues. Germline CDR1 is SEHNR and CDR2 is FQNEAQ (reference sequence). CDR3 residues: CASSLGTAFNYGYTF. CDR3 nucleotide sequence: TGTGCCAGCAGCCTGGGGACAGCTTTTAACTATGGCTACACCTTC.

The chain carries TRBV3-1 and TRBJ1-1; D is unresolved. With 1 base removed from V and 1 base from J, the gap between germline ends came to 7 bases. Germline V gene data show CDR1 as LGHDT and CDR2 as YNNKEL (reference sequence). The CDR3 extends over 14 amino acids. The CDR3 protein is CASSQGDKNTEAFF. The CDR3 bases are TGTGCCAGCAGCCAAGGGGATAAGAACACTGAAGCTTTCTTT.

This clonotype came up many times. The V and J genes are TRBV4-2 and TRBJ1-2; no reliable D call. The germline CDR1 and CDR2 sequences are LGHNA and YNFKEQ. Trimming left V 0 bases short and J 8 bases short, with 13 bases between. This CDR3 comprises 14 residues. This CDR3 reads CASSQEDAAGGYTF. The DNA of the CDR3 is TGTGCCAGCAGCCAAGAGGACGCCGCGGGAGGCTACACCTTC.

As for this clonotype: This may arise from a read error, as a much more abundant clone is one base away. The rearrangement uses TRBV25-1 and TRBJ2-4, with 8 bases aligning to TRBD2. This CDR3 has 15 amino acids. The germline V gene encodes CDR1 MGHDK and CDR2 SYGVNS. V trimming: 2 bases; J trimming: 4 bases; junction bases outside the gene matches: 4. As DNA, the CDR3 is TGTGCCAGCAGTGAAGACACGGGAGGGAAAAACATTCAGTACTTC. It encodes CASSEDTGGKNIQYF.

This clonotype came up a few times. The CDR3 reads CASSLAGTSGGPTGELFF. The CDR3 region has the DNA TGCGCCAGCAGCTTGGCTGGGACTAGCGGGGGACCTACCGGGGAGCTGTTTTTT. The chain carries TRBV5-1 and TRBJ2-2; TRBD2 matches 14 bases. Trimming cost V 0 bases and J 5 bases; bases outside gene matches: 6. Looked up from germline, CDR1 is SGHRS and CDR2 is YFSETQ. CDR3 length: 18 amino acids.

This clonotype showed up many times. This chain connects TRBV12-3 or TRBV12-4 to TRBJ2-1; 14 bases fit TRBD2. The CDR3 runs 19 residues. The trim removed 6 bases at V and 0 bases at J, leaving 10 bases unmatched. The CDR3 loop is CASRLTGTSGGSSYNEQFF. CDR3 in DNA: TGTGCCAGCAGACTGACCGGGACTAGCGGGGGAAGCTCCTACAATGAGCAGTTCTTC.

This clonotype was recorded at least ten times. The gene calls are TRBV7-9 and TRBJ2-4, with 9 nucleotides matching TRBD1. The V and J ends lost 4 bases and 7 bases, in that order; junction bases with no gene match: 5. The CDR3 is 14 residues long. CDR1 is SEHNR and CDR2 is FQNEAQ in the germline V gene (reference sequence). CDR3 sequence: CASSSRQGDNIQYF. In DNA form, the CDR3 reads TGTGCCAGCAGCTCGAGACAGGGGGACAACATTCAGTACTTC.

This clonotype was picked up many times. The DNA for the CDR3 is TGTGCCAGCAGCCGGAAGTCGGGACTCGCTGGGGCCAACGTCCTGACTTTC. Translation gives CASSRKSGLAGANVLTF. The chain employs TRBV5-4 and TRBJ2-6, with a tentative D call TRBD2 (6 bases). The V end lost 4 bases, the J end lost 2 bases, and 16 bases lay between the germline ends. The CDR3 is made up of 17 amino acids. Germline CDR1 SGHNT, CDR2 YYREEE (reference sequence). The full variable domain, in which reference TRBV5-4 and TRBJ2-6 provide the parts outside the CDR3, is ETGVTQSPTHLIKTRGQQVTLRCSSQSGHNTVSWYQQALGQGPQFIFQYYREEENGRGNFPPRFSGLQFPNYSSELNVNALELDDSALYLCASSRKSGLAGANVLTFGAGSRLTVL.

The genes are TRBV20-1 and TRBJ2-3, with 8 bases fitting TRBD2. V shed 5 bases and J 8 bases; nucleotides not matched to a gene: 12. This CDR3 has 14 amino acids. Germline CDR1 reads DFQATT; CDR2 reads SNEGSKA (reference sequence). CDR3: CSALLAGYGGTQYF. Written as DNA, the CDR3 is TGCAGTGCTCTTTTAGCGGGGTACGGGGGTACGCAGTATTTT.

The chain couples TRBV29-1 to TRBJ2-7; D is perhaps TRBD2 (5 bases). The V end was cut by 2 bases, the J end by 8 bases, with 16 bases between. CDR1 is SQVTM and CDR2 is ANQGSEA in the germline V gene. The length of the CDR3 is 13 residues. The CDR3 loop reads CSVETSGDGKQYF. The CDR3 DNA reads TGCAGCGTTGAAACGAGCGGTGATGGGAAGCAGTACTTC.

The rearrangement uses TRBV27 and TRBJ1-3; possibly TRBD1 for D (6 bases). Trimming took off 5 bases at V and 0 bases at J, with 8 bases between the two ends. Germline V CDR1 and CDR2: MNHEY, SMNVEV (reference sequence). The CDR3 is 14 residues long. The CDR3 sequence is CASSEGHSGNTIYF. In DNA, the CDR3 is TGTGCCAGCAGTGAGGGACACTCTGGAAACACCATATATTTT.

Many counts were recorded for this clonotype. J is TRBJ1-5 and V is TRBV7-6; maybe TRBD1 (5 bases). Trimming stripped 3 bases from V and 6 bases from J, with 15 bases between. Germline CDR1 is SGHVS and CDR2 is FNYEAQ. The CDR3 contains 15 residues. The CDR3 region is CASSFVVGGIQPQHF. DNA of the CDR3: TGTGCCAGCAGCTTTGTTGTGGGGGGGATTCAGCCCCAGCATTTT.

This sequence joins TRBV5-5 and TRBJ2-7; a possible D gene is TRBD1 (5 bases). Germline V gives CDR1 SGHKS, CDR2 YYEKEE (reference sequence). This CDR3 has 15 amino acids. Trimming cost V 4 bases and J 6 bases, with 20 bases left between them. CDR3 DNA: TGTGCCAGCAGCAATAGGGCTTCAGGGTACGGCGAGCAGTACTTC. The encoded protein is CASSNRASGYGEQYF.

This clonotype was counted many times. V and J are TRBV7-2 and TRBJ2-5, with D uncertain. CDR1 and CDR2 (germline): SGHTA, FQGNSA. The V end was cut by 3 bases, the J end by 4 bases, with 15 bases between. This CDR3 has 15 residues. The CDR3 region is CASSFQPEWGETQYF. The CDR3 coding sequence is TGTGCCAGCAGCTTCCAGCCAGAATGGGGAGAGACCCAGTACTTC. The complete variable domain, with remaining parts taken from reference TRBV7-2 and TRBJ2-5, reads GAGVSQSPSNKVTEKGKDVELRCDPISGHTALYWYRQSLGQGLEFLIYFQGNSAPDKSGLPSDRFSAERTGGSVSTLTIQRTQQEDSAVYLCASSFQPEWGETQYFGPGTRLLVL.

This clonotype turned up a few times. CDR3 protein: CSVSGVSGTEAFF. The CDR3, as DNA: TGCAGCGTTTCGGGGGTCTCGGGCACTGAAGCTTTCTTT. The chain joins TRBV29-1 to TRBJ1-1, with D possibly being TRBD1 (5 bases). Germline V gene lookup returns CDR1 SQVTM and CDR2 ANQGSEA. V was pared by 5 bases and J by 4 bases, with 14 bases between. This CDR3 has 13 amino acids.

This clonotype is a singleton in its sample. A clone one base away is much larger, so this may be a read error. The chain carries TRBV6-2 or TRBV6-3 and TRBJ2-4; D is perhaps TRBD1 or TRBD2 (5 bases each). This CDR3 comprises 12 residues. The germline gives CDR1 MNHEY, CDR2 SVGEGT. The germline V and J ends were trimmed by 3 bases and 8 bases, with 8 bases remaining between them. As DNA, the CDR3 is TGTGCCAGCAGTTATATGGGGGACATTCAGTACTTC. Protein sequence: CASSYMGDIQYF.

This clonotype was counted only a few times. CDR3 in amino acids: CASSVGTSDDEQFF. The DNA of the CDR3 is TGTGCCAGCAGCGTAGGAACTAGCGACGATGAGCAGTTCTTC. The chain is built from TRBV9 and TRBJ2-1; TRBD2 aligns across 7 bases. This CDR3 spans 14 amino acids. Trimming took 0 bases from V and 8 from J; bases not matched to a gene: 5. Per the germline V gene, CDR1 is SGDLS and CDR2 is YYNGEE.

The sample holds many counts of this clonotype. V usage is TRBV6-1 and J usage is TRBJ1-1, with 8 bases matching TRBD1. CDR3 length equals 13 residues. The germline gives CDR1 MNHNS, CDR2 SASEGT. J was trimmed by 2 bases and V by 10 bases; bases with no gene match: 6. The CDR3 DNA is TGTGCCACCGGTTCAGGGGGCAACACTGAAGCTTTCTTT. Amino acid sequence: CATGSGGNTEAFF.